This TCR beta chain was documented in a study of T cells in localized non-small cell lung cancer. Study conclusions and caveats: Uninvolved adjacent lung showed the highest T cell clonality, exceeding tumor. Longer overall survival was seen with higher T cell density measured in blood. Adjacent lung was found to contain a median approximately 62 of the top 100 tumor clones.

Sequencing was performed with immunoSEQ multiplex PCR; in TCRdb, only in-frame clones are kept and a portion is missing. The repertoire holds approximately 15,000 clones, with 85% as singletons. After removal of 5 bases from V and 8 bases from J, the junction contained 15 bases not matched to a gene. Per the germline V gene, CDR1 is SSHAT and CDR2 is FNYEAQ (reference sequence). This CDR3 contains 16 residues. Details on this clone: Its antigen is not known.

This sample comprised peripheral blood, obtained before any cancer treatment. This sequence originates from an older female donor with stage I squamous cell lung carcinoma. The chain recombines TRBV7-7 with TRBJ2-1; TRBD2 matches at 7 bases. The DNA of the CDR3 is TGTGCCAGCAGCCCGCTCGCGGGAGTATCGGTCCATGAGCAGTTCTTC. Translation: CASSPLAGVSVHEQFF.